This T cell receptor beta chain derives from a study of T cell responses to AZD1222 COVID-19 vaccine (dated by TCRdb to the early 2020s). Background on the whole study: AZD1222 recipients with second doses at about 4 weeks or about 12 weeks were pooled, because spike-specific TCR depth and breadth did not differ between schedules. A total of more than 230 trial participants underwent TCR sequencing, of whom roughly 210 received two doses of AZD1222 and some 25 received two doses of the MenACWY control vaccine. Enrollment into the trials was organized by age into subgroups of 18-55, 56-69 and 70-plus years, and those subgroups contained approximately 150, 30 and 60 TCR-sequenced participants, respectively. The paper as a whole reports these results and caveats: Because no day 14 peak-response samples were available, repertoires were characterized only after the peak T cell response. A significant rise in spike-specific TCR breadth and depth was observed after two AZD1222 doses relative to day 0 and relative to MenACWY recipients. Conclusions about previously exposed vaccinees are limited, since just six AZD1222 recipients were seropositive for SARS-CoV-2 at baseline. In the small 56-69-year group, the increase in depth fell short of significance, most likely because of low power. Nearly half of unique spike-specific TCRs reportedly recognized epitopes outside regions mutated in the B.1.351 and B.1.1.7 variants. Vaccine-associated CD4 TCRs spanned the whole spike protein, with dominant responses in regions 160-218 and 743-854. Participants were mostly white British and included more females than males, and it was suggested by the authors that clonal diversity may have been underestimated.

The CDR3 regions of human TCRbeta chains were analyzed by immunosequencing. The paper's processing steps were these. Repertoire TCRs were matched against a reference library of SARS-CoV-2-specific TCRs generated with the MIRA antigen-specificity platform. Breadth was defined as the fraction of unique TCRs that were SARS-CoV-2-associated, and depth was defined as the fraction of total T cells that were SARS-CoV-2-associated. Each spike-specific TCR was assigned to its reactive spike region and to a CD4 or CD8 class using the MIRA data. Log10-transformed breadth and depth values were compared by one-way ANOVA with Sidak's multiple comparisons tests. The table was pulled from immuneACCESS by TCRdb, which kept in-frame rearrangements only. Such tables lose some clones; where checked, under half of the loss comes from unresolved V genes, and the rest has no known cause. The V and J calls and clone size are taken from that table; D and trimming were inferred from the DNA. Present in this sample are nearly 110,000 clones, roughly 90% of which were seen just once. The top ten constitute about 4.9% of the sample.

Remarks on this clone: What antigen it recognizes has not been identified. Base qualities are not provided; no much larger clone lies one nucleotide away.

Sequences GTSNPN (CDR1) and SVGIG (CDR2) are obtained from the germline V gene (reference sequence). There are 15 amino acids in the CDR3, from cysteine to phenylalanine inclusive. Kept here is only the CDR3 DNA, which spans 45 bases and is read in frame from base 1. The germline ends are 13 bases apart after V is trimmed by 1 base and J by 0 bases. The time point label on this specimen signifies: baseline before first vaccination. Vaccinee samples were obtained from the UK trials COV001 and COV002, which included a single-blind randomized controlled phase 2/3 trial of AZD1222 (ChAdOx1 nCoV-19) in healthy adults. For TCRbeta chain sequencing, PBMC samples from trial participants were taken at day 0 and at day 28 after the second dose.

The receptor chain draws on TRBV30 and TRBJ2-7, with a tentative D gene TRBD2 over 6 matching bases. The source is an adult in good health. Sequencing used peripheral blood, obtained on day 0 of AZD1222 vaccination. The sequenced DNA is TGTGCCTGGAGTGGCGGGGCTAGGAGCTCCTACGAGCAGTACTTC. Its protein product is CAWSGGARSSYEQYF.